This TCR beta chain came from a study of cytomegalovirus exposure and HLA in healthy donors. 60 Vbeta and 13 Jbeta primers were used in PCR. Methods used by the authors: About 11 million of about 80 million unique TCR beta chains were shared, per a later count. Repertoires were generated with immunoSEQ multiplex PCR, while TCRdb's copy carries only in-frame clones and drops some. V and J calls and clone size come straight from that table; D and trimming were deduced from the DNA. The sample is made up of some 200,000 clones, and the top ten hold roughly 1.2% of it. This TCR was recovered from a girl aged 2-9 years in good health and CMV-seropositive. Sequenced: PBMCs.

The CDR3 DNA is TGTGCCAGCAGTGAGTTCCCTGAGAGCTCCTACGAGCAGTACTTC. This sequence encodes CASSEFPESSYEQYF. J is TRBJ2-7 and V is TRBV2; unclear D gene. Germline assignment: CDR1 SNHLY and CDR2 FYNNEI. The CDR3 has 15 residues. V lost 3 bases to trimming and J lost 0 bases, with 12 bases between them.